The clone carrying this T cell receptor beta chain was picked up one time. Its matching antigen is unknown. The data derive from a study of cytomegalovirus exposure and HLA in healthy donors. General study results and limits: It is likely that the observed cluster of highly shared sequence variants was a sequencing artifact. The dataset shows that most TCR sequences were rare, while some public TCRs occurred in many donors. What a later analysis reportedly showed was that an Asian-associated ancestry cluster had fewer N-insertions than the 666-donor mean. Associated with cytomegalovirus, according to the listing, were 150 to 200 TCR beta chains.

Primers for the PCR totalled 60 Vbeta and 13 Jbeta. Only in-frame clones appear in the TCRdb table, and some are missing; sequencing was by immunoSEQ multiplex PCR. The table shows around 130,000 clones, with 77% occurring only once. CDR3 length: 20 amino acids. This sequence originates from a woman aged 60-70 years in good health and CMV-seronegative. Sequences were obtained from PBMCs. V and J are TRBV1 and TRBJ1-3; the table's D call, TRBD1, was not checked against the DNA. TRBV1 is a recognized pseudogene. CDR3 sequence: CTSSQARKRDPGDVENTIYF. In DNA form, the CDR3 reads TGCACCAGCAGCCAAGCCCGAAAGAGAGATCCAGGGGATGTTGAAAACACCATATATTTT.